This T cell receptor (beta chain) was profiled in a study of blood T cell repertoires in COVID-19. Study in general: PBMCs, B-cell-depleted T cells, or T cells provided the cDNA or gDNA that made up the material.

Germline V gene lookup returns CDR1 ENHRY and CDR2 SYGVKD. This CDR3 has 16 amino acids. Unmatched junction bases numbered 8, after V lost 2 bases and J lost 5 bases. Produced via immunoSEQ multiplex PCR; TCRdb's table is partial and in-frame only. Of 150,000 to 200,000 clones listed, approximately 79% were seen once; the top ten hold roughly 17%. The chain employs TRBV10-3 and TRBJ2-2; TRBD1 agrees at 7 bases. The TCR sequence derives from a man in his sixties with active or convalescent COVID-19. What was sequenced was peripheral blood. The CDR3 reads CAISEPRQGSTGELFF. DNA of the CDR3: TGTGCCATCAGTGAGCCCCGACAGGGTTCGACCGGGGAGCTGTTTTTT.